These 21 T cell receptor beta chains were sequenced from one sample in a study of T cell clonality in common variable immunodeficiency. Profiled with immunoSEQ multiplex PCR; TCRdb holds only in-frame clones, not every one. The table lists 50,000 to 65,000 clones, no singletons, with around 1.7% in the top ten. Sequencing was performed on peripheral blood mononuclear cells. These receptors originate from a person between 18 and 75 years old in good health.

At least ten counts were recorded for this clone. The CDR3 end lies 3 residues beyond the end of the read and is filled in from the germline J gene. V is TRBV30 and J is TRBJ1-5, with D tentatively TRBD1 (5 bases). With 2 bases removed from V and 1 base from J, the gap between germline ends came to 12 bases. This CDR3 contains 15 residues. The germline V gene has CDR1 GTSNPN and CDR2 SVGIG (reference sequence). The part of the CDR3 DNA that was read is TGTGCCTGGAGTCGGCCAGGGAGAAGCAATCAGCCC. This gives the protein CAWSRPGRSNQP. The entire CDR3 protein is CAWSRPGRSNQPQHF.

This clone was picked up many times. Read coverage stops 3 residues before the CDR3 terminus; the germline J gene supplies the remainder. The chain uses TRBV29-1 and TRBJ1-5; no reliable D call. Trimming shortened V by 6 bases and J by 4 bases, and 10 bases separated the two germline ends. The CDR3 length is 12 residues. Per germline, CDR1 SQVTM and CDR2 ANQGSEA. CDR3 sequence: CSVTSRNQPQHF. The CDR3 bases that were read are TGCAGCGTAACCTCCAGAAATCAGCCC. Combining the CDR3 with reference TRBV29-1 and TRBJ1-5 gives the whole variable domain SAVISQKPSRDICQRGTSLTIQCQVDSQVTMMFWYRQQPGQSLTLIATANQGSEATYESGFVIDKFPISRPNLTFSTLTVSNMSPEDSSIYLCSVTSRNQPQHFGDGTRLSIL.

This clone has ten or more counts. CDR3 DNA, as far as it was read: TGTGCCAGCAGCTATACGACAGGGAGGAACTTTTATTCACCC. Translated: CASSYTTGRNFYSP. The whole CDR3 sequence is CASSYTTGRNFYSPLHF. J is TRBJ1-6 and V is TRBV14; 7 bases are shared with TRBD1. The CDR3 is cut off 3 residues early in the read; its end comes from the germline J gene. After removal of 5 bases from V and 8 bases from J, the junction contained 15 bases not matched to a gene. CDR3 length: 17 residues. The germline gives CDR1 SGHDN, CDR2 FVKESK. The full variable domain, with the rest looked up from reference TRBV14 and TRBJ1-6, is EAGVTQFPSHSVIEKGQTVTLRCDPISGHDNLYWYRRVMGKEIKFLLHFVKESKQDESGMPNNRFLAERTGGTYSTLKVQPAELEDSGVYFCASSYTTGRNFYSPLHFGNGTRLTVT.

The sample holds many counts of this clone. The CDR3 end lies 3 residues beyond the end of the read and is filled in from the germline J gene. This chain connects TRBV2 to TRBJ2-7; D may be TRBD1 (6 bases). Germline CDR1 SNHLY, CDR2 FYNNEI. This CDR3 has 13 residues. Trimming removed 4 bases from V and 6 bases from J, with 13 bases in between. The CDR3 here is CASSVPRGSEQYF. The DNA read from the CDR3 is TGTGCCAGCAGTGTCCCCAGGGGAAGCGAG.

The CDR3 sequence is CASSVDWTYEQYF. CDR3 DNA, as far as it was read: TGCGCCAGCAGCGTCGACTGGACCTACGAG. The chain combines TRBV5-1 with TRBJ2-7, with unresolved D. The CDR3 end falls 3 residues outside the read, so it is completed with the germline J gene. CDR1 is SGHRS, CDR2 YFSETQ, per germline. Trimming shortened V by 4 bases and J by 2 bases, and 10 bases separated the two germline ends. The CDR3 spans 13 residues.

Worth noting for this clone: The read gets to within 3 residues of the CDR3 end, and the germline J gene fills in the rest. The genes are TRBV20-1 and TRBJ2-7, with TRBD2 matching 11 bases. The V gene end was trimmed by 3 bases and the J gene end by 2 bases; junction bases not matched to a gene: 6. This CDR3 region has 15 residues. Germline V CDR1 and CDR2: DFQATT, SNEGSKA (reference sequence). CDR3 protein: CSARALAGGAYEQYF. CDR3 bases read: TGCAGTGCTAGGGCATTAGCGGGAGGGGCCTACGAG.

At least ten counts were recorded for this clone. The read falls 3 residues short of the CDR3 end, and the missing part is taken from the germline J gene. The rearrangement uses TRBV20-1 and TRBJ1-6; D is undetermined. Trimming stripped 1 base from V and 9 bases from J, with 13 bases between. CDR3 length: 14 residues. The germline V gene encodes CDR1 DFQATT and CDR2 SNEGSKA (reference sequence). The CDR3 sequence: CSARATTPSSPLHF. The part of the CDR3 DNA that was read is TGCAGTGCTAGAGCGACAACTCCCTCTTCACCC.

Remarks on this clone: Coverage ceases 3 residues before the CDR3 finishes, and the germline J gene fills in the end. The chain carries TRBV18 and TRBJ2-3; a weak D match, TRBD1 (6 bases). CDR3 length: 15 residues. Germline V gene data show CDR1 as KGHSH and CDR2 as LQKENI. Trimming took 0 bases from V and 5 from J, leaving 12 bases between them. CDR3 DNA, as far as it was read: TGTGCCAGCTCACCACCGGGACAAGATAGAGATACG. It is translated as CASSPPGQDRDT. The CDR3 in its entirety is CASSPPGQDRDTQYF. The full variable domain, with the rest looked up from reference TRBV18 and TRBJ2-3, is NAGVMQNPRHLVRRRGQEARLRCSPMKGHSHVYWYRQLPEEGLKFMVYLQKENIIDESGMPKERFSAEFPKEGPSILRIQQVVRGDSAAYFCASSPPGQDRDTQYFGPGTRLTVL.

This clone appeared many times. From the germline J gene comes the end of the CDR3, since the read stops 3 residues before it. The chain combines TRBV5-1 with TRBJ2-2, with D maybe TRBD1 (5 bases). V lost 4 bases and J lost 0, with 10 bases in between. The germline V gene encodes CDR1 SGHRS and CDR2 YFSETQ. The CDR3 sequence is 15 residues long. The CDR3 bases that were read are TGCGCCAGCAGCGGTGACAGTCCGAACACCGGGGAG. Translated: CASSGDSPNTGE. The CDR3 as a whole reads CASSGDSPNTGELFF.

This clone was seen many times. CDR3 bases read: TGTGCCAGCAGCTCCACAGGGGCCTCGGAGTATGGC. This encodes CASSSTGASEYG. The entire CDR3 protein is CASSSTGASEYGYTF. This sequence joins TRBV5-6 and TRBJ1-2; 7 bases line up with TRBD1. The CDR3 is cut off 3 residues early in the read; its end comes from the germline J gene. Germline V gene sequence: CDR1 SGHDT, CDR2 YYEEEE. Trimming removed 3 bases from V and 5 bases from J; junction bases left unmatched: 10. The CDR3 totals 15 residues.

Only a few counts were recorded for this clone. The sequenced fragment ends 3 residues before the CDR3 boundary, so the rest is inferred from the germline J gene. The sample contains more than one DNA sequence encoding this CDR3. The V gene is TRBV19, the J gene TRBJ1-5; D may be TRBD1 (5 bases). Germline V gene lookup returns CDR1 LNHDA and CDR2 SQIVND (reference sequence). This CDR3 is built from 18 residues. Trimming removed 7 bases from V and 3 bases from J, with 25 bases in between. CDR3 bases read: TGTGCCAGTAAGAGGTATCCGGGGGTAAGCAGCAACAATCAGCCC. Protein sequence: CASKRYPGVSSNNQP. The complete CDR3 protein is CASKRYPGVSSNNQPQHF.

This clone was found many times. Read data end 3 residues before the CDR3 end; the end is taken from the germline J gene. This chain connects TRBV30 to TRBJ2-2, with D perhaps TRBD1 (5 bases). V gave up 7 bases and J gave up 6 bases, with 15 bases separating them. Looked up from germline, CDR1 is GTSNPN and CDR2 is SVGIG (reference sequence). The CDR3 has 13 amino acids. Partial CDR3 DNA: TGTGCCTTGGGGCAGGGATGGGCCGGGGAG. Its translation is CALGQGWAGE. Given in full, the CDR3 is CALGQGWAGELFF.

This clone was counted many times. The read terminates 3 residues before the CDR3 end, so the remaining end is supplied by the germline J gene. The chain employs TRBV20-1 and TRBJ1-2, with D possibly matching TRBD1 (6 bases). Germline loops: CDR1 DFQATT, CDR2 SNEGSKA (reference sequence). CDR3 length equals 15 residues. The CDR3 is CSASQGQGRPGGYTF. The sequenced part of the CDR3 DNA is TGCAGTGCTAGCCAAGGTCAGGGGCGGCCTGGCGGC.

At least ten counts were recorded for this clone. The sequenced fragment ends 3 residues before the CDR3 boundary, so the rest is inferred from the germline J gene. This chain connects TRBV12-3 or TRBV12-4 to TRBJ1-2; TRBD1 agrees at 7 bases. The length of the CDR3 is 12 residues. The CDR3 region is CASSNYRGGYTF. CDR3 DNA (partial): TGTGCCAGCAGCAATTACAGGGGCGGC.

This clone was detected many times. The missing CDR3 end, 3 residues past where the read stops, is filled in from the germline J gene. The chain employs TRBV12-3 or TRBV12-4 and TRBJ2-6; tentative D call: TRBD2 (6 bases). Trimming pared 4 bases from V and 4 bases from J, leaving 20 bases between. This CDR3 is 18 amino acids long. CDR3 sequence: CASSSAGLPQLGANVLTF. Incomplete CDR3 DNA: TGTGCCAGCAGTTCTGCGGGACTCCCCCAGCTAGGGGCCAACGTC.

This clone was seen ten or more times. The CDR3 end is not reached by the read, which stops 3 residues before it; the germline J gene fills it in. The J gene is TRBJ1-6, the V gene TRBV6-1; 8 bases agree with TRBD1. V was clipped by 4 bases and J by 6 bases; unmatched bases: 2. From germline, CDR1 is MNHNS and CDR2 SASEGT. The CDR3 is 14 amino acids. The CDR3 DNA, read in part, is TGTGCCAGCAGTGGTGGACAGGGTAATTCACCC. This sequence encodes CASSGGQGNSP. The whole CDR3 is CASSGGQGNSPLHF.

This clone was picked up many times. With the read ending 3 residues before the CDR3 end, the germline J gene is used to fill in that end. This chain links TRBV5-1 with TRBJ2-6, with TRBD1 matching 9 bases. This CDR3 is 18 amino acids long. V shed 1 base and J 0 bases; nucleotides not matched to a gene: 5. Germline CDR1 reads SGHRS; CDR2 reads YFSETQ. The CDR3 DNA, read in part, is TGCGCCAGCAGCTTGTTGGGACAGGGCCTCTCTGGGGCCAACGTC. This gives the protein CASSLLGQGLSGANV. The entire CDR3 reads CASSLLGQGLSGANVLTF. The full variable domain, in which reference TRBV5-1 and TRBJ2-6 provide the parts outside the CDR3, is KAGVTQTPRYLIKTRGQQVTLSCSPISGHRSVSWYQQTPGQGLQFLFEYFSETQRNKGNFPGRFSGRQFSNSRSEMNVSTLELGDSALYLCASSLLGQGLSGANVLTFGAGSRLTVL.

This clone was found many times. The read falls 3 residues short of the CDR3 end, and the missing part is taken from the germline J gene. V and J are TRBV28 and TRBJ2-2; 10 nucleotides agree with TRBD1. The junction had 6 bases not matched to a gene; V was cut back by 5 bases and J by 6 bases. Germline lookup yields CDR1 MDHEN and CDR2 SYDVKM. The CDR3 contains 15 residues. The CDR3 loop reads CASSHTGTGAGELFF. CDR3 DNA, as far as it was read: TGTGCCAGCAGTCATACCGGGACAGGGGCCGGGGAG. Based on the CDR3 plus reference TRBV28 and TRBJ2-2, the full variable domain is DVKVTQSSRYLVKRTGEKVFLECVQDMDHENMFWYRQDPGLGLRLIYFSYDVKMKEKGDIPEGYSVSREKKERFSLILESASTNQTSMYLCASSHTGTGAGELFFGEGSRLTVL.

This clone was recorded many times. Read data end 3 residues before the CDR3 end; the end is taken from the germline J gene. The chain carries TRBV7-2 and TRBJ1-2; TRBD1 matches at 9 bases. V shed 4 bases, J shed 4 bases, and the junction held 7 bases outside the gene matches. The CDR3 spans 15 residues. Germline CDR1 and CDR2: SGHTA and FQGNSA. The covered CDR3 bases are TGTGCCAGCAGCTGGAACAGGGGGCGAAGCTATGGC. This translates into CASSWNRGRSYG. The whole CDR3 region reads CASSWNRGRSYGYTF.

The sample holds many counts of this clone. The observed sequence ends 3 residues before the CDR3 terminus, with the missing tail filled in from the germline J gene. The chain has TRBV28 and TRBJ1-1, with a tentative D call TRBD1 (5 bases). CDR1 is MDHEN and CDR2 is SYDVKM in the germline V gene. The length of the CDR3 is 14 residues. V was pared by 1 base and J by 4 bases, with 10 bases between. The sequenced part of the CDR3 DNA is TGTGCCAGCAGTTTATCAGGGTACGGCACTGAA. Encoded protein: CASSLSGYGTE. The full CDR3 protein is CASSLSGYGTEAFF.

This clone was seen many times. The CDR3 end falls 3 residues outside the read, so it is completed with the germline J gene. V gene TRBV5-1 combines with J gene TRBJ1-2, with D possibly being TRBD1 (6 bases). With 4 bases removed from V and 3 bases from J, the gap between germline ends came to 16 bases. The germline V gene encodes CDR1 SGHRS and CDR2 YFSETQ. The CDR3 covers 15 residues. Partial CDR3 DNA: TGCGCCAGCAGCCTCGGCGGGGGGCAGGACTATGGC. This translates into CASSLGGGQDYG. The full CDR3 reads CASSLGGGQDYGYTF.